This paragraph reports one TCR beta chain. The sample is drawn from a study of blood T cell repertoires in COVID-19. Germline loops: CDR1 LGHNA, CDR2 YSLEER. The V end was cut by 0 bases, the J end by 7 bases, with 15 bases between. This CDR3 is 16 amino acids long. Sequencing used immunoSEQ multiplex PCR; TCRdb keeps in-frame clones, though not all of them. The sample has about 220,000 clones; 80% are singletons. Sample: peripheral blood. The V gene is TRBV4-3, the J gene TRBJ1-4; D is uncertain. The clonotype was recovered from a human donor in a cohort sampled during active COVID-19. CDR3 region: CASSQELRGKSEKLFF. In DNA form, the CDR3 reads TGCGCCAGCAGCCAAGAACTGCGGGGAAAAAGTGAAAAACTGTTTTTT.